A selection of T cell receptor beta chains follows, all from one sample in a study of shared clonotypes between healthy human individuals. The protocol was immunoSEQ multiplex PCR, while the TCRdb copy is restricted to in-frame clones and leaves out a portion. This table holds about 1 million clones, around 74% found once. The source material was memory CD4+ T cells sorted from blood. The receptors derive from a man aged 18 to 29 in good health. CDR3s include the opening cysteine and the closing phenylalanine or tryptophan. The D gene is left open where the match is weak. The size of a clone is reported for some rows only, either as once, few or many, or as a class for expanded clones.

>TRBV28|NA|NA|TRBJ1-1
CASSPLELGAFF
TGTGCCAGCAGTCCTCTTGAGCTTGGGGCTTTCTTT
>TRBV7-2|NA|NA|TRBJ2-3
CASSPQTDTQYF
TGTGCCAGCAGCCCTCAAACAGATACGCAGTATTTT
>TRBV6-1|NA|NA|TRBJ2-1
CASRRLVDEQFF
TGTGCCAGCAGGAGACTAGTCGATGAGCAGTTCTTC
>TRBV19|NA|NA|TRBJ2-2
CASRTGTWGELFF
TGTGCCAGTAGAACAGGGACTTGGGGGGAGCTGTTTTTT
>TRBV5-4|TRBD2|many|TRBJ2-6
CASSVVGGSGGANVLTF
TGTGCCAGCAGCGTCGTGGGCGGGAGCGGAGGGGCCAACGTCCTGACTTTC
>TRBV5-4|NA|NA|TRBJ2-2
CASSLSGNTGELFF
TGTGCCAGCAGCTTGTCTGGTAACACCGGGGAGCTGTTTTTT
>TRBV5-4|NA|NA|TRBJ2-7
CASSKSGQPYEQYF
TGTGCCAGCAGCAAAAGCGGTCAACCCTACGAGCAGTACTTC
>TRBV18|TRBD1|NA|TRBJ1-6
CASSPPPETGWGSPLHF
TGTGCCAGCTCACCACCCCCAGAGACAGGGTGGGGTTCACCCCTCCACTTT
>TRBV7-9|NA|NA|TRBJ1-3
CASSLWTGNTIYF
TGTGCCAGCAGCTTATGGACGGGAAACACCATATATTTT
>TRBV18|TRBD1|NA|TRBJ2-7
CASSRLPGTGSSYEQYF
TGTGCCAGCTCACGCCTACCCGGGACAGGGTCCTCCTACGAGCAGTACTTC
>TRBV29-1|TRBD1|NA|TRBJ2-5
CSVVDRDRQETQYF
TGCAGCGTAGTCGACCGGGACAGACAAGAGACCCAGTACTTC
>TRBV4-1|NA|NA|TRBJ2-7
CASSPRQLNSYEQYF
TGCGCCAGCAGCCCTAGACAGTTAAACTCCTACGAGCAGTACTTC
>TRBV11-2|TRBD1|NA|TRBJ2-5
CASSLSSAGGQETQYF
TGTGCCAGCAGCTTAAGCTCGGCAGGGGGCCAAGAGACCCAGTACTTC
>TRBV5-1|TRBD2|NA|TRBJ2-5
CASSAQLAGRQETQYF
TGCGCCAGCAGTGCCCAACTAGCGGGAAGACAAGAGACCCAGTACTTC
>TRBV28|TRBD1|NA|TRBJ2-7
CASTRQGSSYEQYF
TGTGCCAGCACCCGACAGGGGTCCTCCTACGAGCAGTACTTC
>TRBV6-1|NA|NA|TRBJ2-3
CASSADGWGTDTQYF
TGTGCCAGCAGTGCGGACGGGTGGGGGACAGATACGCAGTATTTT
>TRBV5-8|TRBD2|NA|TRBJ2-2
CASEPGLNTGELFF
TGTGCCAGCGAACCGGGACTAAACACCGGGGAGCTGTTTTTT
>TRBV5-1|TRBD1|NA|TRBJ2-2
CASSSTGGNTGELFF
TGCGCCAGCAGCTCGACAGGGGGAAACACCGGGGAGCTGTTTTTT